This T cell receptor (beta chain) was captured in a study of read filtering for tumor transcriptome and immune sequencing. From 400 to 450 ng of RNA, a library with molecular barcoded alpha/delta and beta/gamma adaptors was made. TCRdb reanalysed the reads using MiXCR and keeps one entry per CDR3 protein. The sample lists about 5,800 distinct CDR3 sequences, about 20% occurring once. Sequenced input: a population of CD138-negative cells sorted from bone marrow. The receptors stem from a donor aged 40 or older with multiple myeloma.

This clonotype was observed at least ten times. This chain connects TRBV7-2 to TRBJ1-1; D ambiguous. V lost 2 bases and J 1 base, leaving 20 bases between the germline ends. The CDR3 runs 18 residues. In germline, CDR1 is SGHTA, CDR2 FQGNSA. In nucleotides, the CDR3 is TGTGCCAGCAGCTTACAGATACTTTTTGGAGGACGGAACACTGAAGCTTTCTTT. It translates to CASSLQILFGGRNTEAFF.